This is a list of T cell receptor beta chains from one sample in a study of glioma-infiltrating T cells. TCRdb re-called the multiplex PCR reads with MiXCR, one entry per CDR3 protein. The sample comprises approximately 400,000 distinct CDR3 sequences, roughly two fifths of which are singletons, and approximately 12% rests with the top ten. Sequences were obtained from glioma tissue, nonneoplastic brain tissue, or PBMCs (not recorded which). These receptors all stem from a human donor with low-grade glioma or glioblastoma, undergoing nonglioma brain surgery, or in good health (not recorded which). CDR3s include the opening cysteine and the closing phenylalanine or tryptophan. D genes are given only for firm matches. Size is omitted from some rows. Given values are once, few, many or a class for expanded clones.

TRBV2	TRBJ1-1	few	.	TGTGCCAGCAGTGAAGAGGTACTGATGAACACTGAAGCTTTCTTT	CASSEEVLMNTEAFF
TRBV6-9	TRBJ2-7	.	.	TGTGCCAGCAGTTACCCCGGGACACAGTCCTACGAGCAGTACTTC	CASSYPGTQSYEQYF
TRBV12-3/TRBV12-4	TRBJ2-5	.	.	TGTGCCAGCAGTTGGGTCCAAGAGACCCAGTACTTC	CASSWVQETQYF
TRBV30	TRBJ1-2	.	.	TGTGCCTGGAGTACGATCTATGGCTACACCTTC	CAWSTIYGYTF
TRBV20-1	TRBJ2-1	few	TRBD2	TGCAGTGCTCACCCTCTTAGCGGGAGAAACTACAATGAGCAGTTCTTC	CSAHPLSGRNYNEQFF
TRBV20-1	TRBJ2-7	few	TRBD1	TGCAGTGCTAGAGATTGGGGACAGAGCTCCTACGAGCAGTGCTTC	CSARDWGQSSYEQCF
TRBV10-3	TRBJ2-3	.	TRBD2	TGTGCCATGGGACTAGCGGGAGGGCCCACAGATACGCAGTATTTT	CAMGLAGGPTDTQYF
TRBV20-1	TRBJ2-3	.	.	TGCAGACCCGCAGGGATGGATACGCAGTATTTT	CRPAGMDTQYF
TRBV6-1	TRBJ2-1	.	TRBD2	TGTGCCAGCCGAACTAGCGGGAGCATCTTAACTGAGCAGTTCTTC	CASRTSGSILTEQFF
TRBV27	TRBJ1-2	few	TRBD1	TGTGCCATCAGTCAAACAGGGGACTATGGCTACACCTTC	CAISQTGDYGYTF
TRBV27	TRBJ2-1	many	TRBD2	TGTGCCAGCAGTTCACTAGCGGGAGCGTTGAATGAGCAGTTCTTC	CASSSLAGALNEQFF
TRBV7-2	TRBJ2-1	.	TRBD2	TGTGCCAGCAGCCCACTAGCGGGAGATGTTGAGCAGTTCTTC	CASSPLAGDVEQFF
TRBV7-2	TRBJ2-7	.	TRBD1	TGTGCCAGCAGCTTTTCTACGACAGGGGTATACGAGCAGTACTTC	CASSFSTTGVYEQYF
TRBV7-9	TRBJ1-2	.	.	TGTGCCAGCAGCTTCCTGGGGAGCTATGGCTACACCTTC	CASSFLGSYGYTF
TRBV19	TRBJ2-1	.	TRBD2	TGTGCCAGTAGTCCTCGCGGGACTAGCGGGAGGGCCACGGAGGAGGGGCAGTTCTTC	CASSPRGTSGRATEEGQFF
TRBV12-3/TRBV12-4	TRBJ2-1	.	TRBD2	TGTGCCAGGAGTCCAGGACTAGCGGGAGTCGATGAGCAGTTCTTC	CARSPGLAGVDEQFF
TRBV4-1	TRBJ2-7	.	TRBD1	TGCGCCAGCAGCCTATCGGGACAGGTTCTATACAATGAGCAGTACTTC	CASSLSGQVLYNEQYF
TRBV11-2	TRBJ1-2	.	TRBD1	TGTGCCAGCAGCTCGCCCGGGACAGGGGGAAGGGGCTACACCTTC	CASSSPGTGGRGYTF
TRBV28	TRBJ1-2	many	.	TGTGCCAGCAGTTTAGTCCCCCAGGCCCATGGCTACACCTTC	CASSLVPQAHGYTF
TRBV27	TRBJ2-7	.	.	TGTGCCAGCAGAGGACTACACCAGTACTTC	CASRGLHQYF
TRBV7-2	TRBJ2-3	.	.	TGTGCCAGCGGCCGGGCAGGGACAGATACGCAGTATTTT	CASGRAGTDTQYF
TRBV6-1	TRBJ2-4	.	TRBD2	TGTGCCAGCAGTTCCCTAAGCGGGAGTGTGGCCAAAAACATTCAGTACTTC	CASSSLSGSVAKNIQYF
TRBV6-1	TRBJ2-2	many	.	TGTGCCAGCAGTCGAAGAGGGGCCGGGGAGCTGTTTTTT	CASSRRGAGELFF
TRBV7-3	TRBJ2-1	.	TRBD2	TGTGCCAGCAGCTTAGCGGGAGTTGGAGATGAGCAGTTCTTC	CASSLAGVGDEQFF